These 24 T cell receptor beta chains came from one sample sequenced in a study of cytotoxic CD8 clonotypes in ibrutinib-treated CLL. The assay was immunoSEQ multiplex PCR, and TCRdb's table has in-frame clones only and misses some. The sample records almost 250,000 clones, roughly 70% being singletons. The sample was PBMCs, taken after 24 months of ibrutinib treatment. All receptors derive from a human donor with chronic lymphocytic leukemia.

The chain has TRBV29-1 and TRBJ2-1; TRBD1 matches at 9 bases. V lost 7 bases, J lost 6 bases, and 7 bases stayed unmatched. CDR1 and CDR2 (germline): SQVTM, ANQGSEA. This CDR3 has 13 residues. The CDR3 spells CSGDRGGGNEQFF. CDR3 sequence (DNA): TGCAGCGGAGACAGGGGGGGTGGCAATGAGCAGTTCTTC.

The rearrangement links TRBV6-6 to TRBJ2-7; D is unresolved. V lost 8 bases, J lost 2 bases, and 7 bases lay in between. CDR1 is MNHNY and CDR2 is SVGAGI in the germline V gene (reference sequence). The CDR3 has 11 amino acids. The CDR3 sequence: CASVGAYEQYF. Written as DNA, the CDR3 is TGTGCCAGCGTTGGGGCCTACGAGCAGTACTTC.

The V gene is TRBV19, the J gene TRBJ2-1; 10 bases are a match to TRBD2. The germline CDR1 and CDR2 sequences are LNHDA and SQIVND (reference sequence). The CDR3 is 14 amino acids. V dropped 9 bases and J dropped 7; count of bases not matched to a gene: 9. The CDR3 loop reads CASVLAGGGNEQFF. Written as DNA, the CDR3 is TGTGCCAGCGTATTAGCGGGAGGAGGGAATGAGCAGTTCTTC.

This sequence joins TRBV15 and TRBJ2-6; 7 nucleotides align to TRBD1. CDR1 and CDR2 (germline): LNHNV, YYDKDF (reference sequence). This CDR3 is built from 19 residues. The junction had 8 bases not matched to a gene; V was cut back by 0 bases and J by 0 bases. CDR3 nucleotide sequence: TGTGCCACCAGCAGAGATGGAGGACAGGCCGACTCTGGGGCCAACGTCCTGACTTTC. Its protein product is CATSRDGGQADSGANVLTF.

The CDR3 protein is CASSSPFNNGYTF. In nucleotides, the CDR3 is TGTGCCAGCAGTTCCCCCTTCAATAACGGCTACACCTTC. V gene TRBV28 combines with J gene TRBJ1-2; D is ambiguous. CDR1 MDHEN and CDR2 SYDVKM come from the germline V gene. There are 13 residues in the CDR3. V gave up 4 bases and J gave up 8 bases, with 14 bases separating them.

V is TRBV29-1 and J is TRBJ2-7, with 14 bases lining up with TRBD2. V shed 3 bases and J 4 bases; nucleotides not matched to a gene: 2. Germline CDR1 reads SQVTM; CDR2 reads ANQGSEA. The CDR3 sequence is 14 residues long. The CDR3 sequence: CSVEGTSGSYEQYF. The CDR3 DNA reads as TGCAGCGTTGAGGGGACTAGCGGGAGTTACGAGCAGTACTTC.

V and J are TRBV6-5 and TRBJ2-1, with TRBD2 matching 7 bases. Germline V CDR1 and CDR2: MNHEY, SVGAGI. This CDR3 contains 15 residues. Trimming removed 2 bases from V and 3 bases from J; junction bases left unmatched: 4. This CDR3 is CASSYGGSRYNEQFF. The CDR3 DNA reads as TGTGCCAGCAGTTACGGCGGGAGTCGCTACAATGAGCAGTTCTTC.

The chain couples TRBV11-2 to TRBJ1-2; no clear D gene. V dropped 1 base and J dropped 2 bases, with 2 bases sitting between them. Germline CDR1 reads SGHAT; CDR2 reads FQNNGV. There are 12 residues in the CDR3. CDR3 nucleotides: TGTGCCAGCAGCTTAGTAAACTATGGCTACACCTTC. Translation gives CASSLVNYGYTF.

The J gene is TRBJ2-1, the V gene TRBV6-6; TRBD2 is a possible D gene (5 bases). V gave up 0 bases and J gave up 8 bases, with 8 bases separating them. The germline CDR1 and CDR2 sequences are MNHNY and SVGAGI (reference sequence). The CDR3 has 13 residues. The CDR3 coding sequence is TGTGCCAGCAGTTACTCATTTAGCGATGAGCAGTTCTTC. Translation gives CASSYSFSDEQFF.

This clone was detected only once. The chain is built from TRBV7-2 and TRBJ1-1; D gene unclear. Germline CDR1 SGHTA, CDR2 FQGNSA. The CDR3 covers 13 residues. V lost 1 base and J lost 5, with 8 bases in between. The CDR3, as DNA: TGTGCCAGCAGCTTAGTGTCGGGGACTGAAGCTTTCTTT. Protein: CASSLVSGTEAFF.

J is TRBJ2-3 and V is TRBV15, with TRBD2 matching over 7 bases. V lost 0 bases, J lost 5 bases, and 8 bases stayed unmatched. Germline CDR1 and CDR2: LNHNV and YYDKDF (reference sequence). The CDR3 is 16 residues long. In nucleotides, the CDR3 is TGTGCCACCAGCAGAGATCCGGCGGGAGCAGGAGATACGCAGTATTTT. Its protein is CATSRDPAGAGDTQYF. Together with reference TRBV15 and TRBJ2-3, the CDR3 gives the full variable domain: DAMVIQNPRYQVTQFGKPVTLSCSQTLNHNVMYWYQQKSSQAPKLLFHYYDKDFNNEADTPDNFQSRRPNTSFCFLDIRSPGLGDTAMYLCATSRDPAGAGDTQYFGPGTRLTVL.

The V call is TRBV28, the J call TRBJ1-3; D is possibly TRBD1 (6 bases). The V end was cut by 5 bases, the J end by 2 bases, with 13 bases between. The CDR3 extends over 15 amino acids. CDR1 and CDR2 (germline): MDHEN, SYDVKM. The CDR3 loop is CASSPGDRTGNTIYF. CDR3 DNA: TGTGCCAGCAGTCCCGGAGACAGGACTGGAAACACCATATATTTT.

This chain uses TRBV19 with TRBJ2-1; D gene ambiguous. CDR3 length: 15 residues. CDR1 and CDR2 from the germline V gene are LNHDA and SQIVND (reference sequence). V was cut by 10 bases and J by 8 bases, with 24 bases left in between. CDR3 DNA sequence: TGTGCCACTAGGACCGAAGACACCCACCACGATGAGCAGTTCTTC. As protein: CATRTEDTHHDEQFF.

The V gene is TRBV7-8, the J gene TRBJ2-2; no reliable D call. Germline loops: CDR1 SGHVS, CDR2 FQNEAQ. The CDR3 consists of 11 residues. Trimming left V 10 bases short and J 0 bases short, with 3 bases between. The DNA of the CDR3 is TGTGCCACCTCGAACACCGGGGAGCTGTTTTTT. Its protein is CATSNTGELFF. Full variable domain (rest looked up from reference TRBV7-8 and TRBJ2-2): GAGVSQSPRYKVAKRGQDVALRCDPISGHVSLFWYQQALGQGPEFLTYFQNEAQLDKSGLPSDRFFAERPEGSVSTLKIQRTQQEDSAVYLCATSNTGELFFGEGSRLTVL.

V usage is TRBV11-2 and J usage is TRBJ2-7, with 7 positions matching TRBD2. With V trimmed by 5 bases and J by 3 bases, 13 bases remained unmatched. Germline loops: CDR1 SGHAT, CDR2 FQNNGV. The CDR3 has 16 residues. The CDR3 spells CASSAGRDWEGYEQYF. CDR3 nucleotides: TGTGCCAGCAGCGCAGGCCGGGACTGGGAGGGCTACGAGCAGTACTTC.

The chain couples TRBV7-9 to TRBJ2-7, with 8 bases matching TRBD1. This CDR3 has 15 residues. Germline V gives CDR1 SEHNR, CDR2 FQNEAQ (reference sequence). The trim removed 5 bases at V and 0 bases at J, leaving 6 bases unmatched. CDR3 sequence (DNA): TGTGCCAGCAGCCCCGGGACAGGCTACTCCTACGAGCAGTACTTC. Translated, it gives CASSPGTGYSYEQYF. Based on the CDR3 plus reference TRBV7-9 and TRBJ2-7, the full variable domain is DTGVSQNPRHKITKRGQNVTFRCDPISEHNRLYWYRQTLGQGPEFLTYFQNEAQLEKSRLLSDRFSAERPKGSFSTLEIQRTEQGDSAMYLCASSPGTGYSYEQYFGPGTRLTVT.

The V and J genes are TRBV18 and TRBJ1-4; no firm D call. Per germline, CDR1 KGHSH and CDR2 LQKENI. This CDR3 is 13 amino acids long. The germline V and J ends were trimmed by 4 bases and 7 bases, with 10 bases remaining between them. The CDR3 region has the DNA TGTGCCAGCTCACTGGTGCCGGTTGAAAAACTGTTTTTT. Amino acids: CASSLVPVEKLFF. The full variable domain, in which reference TRBV18 and TRBJ1-4 provide the parts outside the CDR3, is NAGVMQNPRHLVRRRGQEARLRCSPMKGHSHVYWYRQLPEEGLKFMVYLQKENIIDESGMPKERFSAEFPKEGPSILRIQQVVRGDSAAYFCASSLVPVEKLFFGSGTQLSVL.

This clone has just one count. The CDR3 sequence: CASSRHREEQYF. The DNA for the CDR3 is TGCGCCAGCAGTCGTCACCGGGAGGAGCAGTACTTC. J is TRBJ2-7 and V is TRBV4-3; D may be TRBD2 (6 bases). V was cut by 6 bases and J by 7 bases, with 13 bases left in between. CDR1 and CDR2 (germline): LGHNA, YSLEER. CDR3 length: 12 amino acids.

A few counts support this clone. The rearrangement joins TRBV2 to TRBJ2-7, with D perhaps TRBD1 (6 bases). Between the trimmed V and J ends, which lost 6 bases and 0 bases, there was a span of 18 bases. This CDR3 comprises 16 residues. CDR1 and CDR2 from the germline V gene are SNHLY and FYNNEI. DNA of the CDR3: TGTGCCAGCAGGATCACAGGGAAGGTAGGCTCCTACGAGCAGTACTTC. Encoded protein: CASRITGKVGSYEQYF.

The rearrangement uses TRBV23-1 and TRBJ1-4; no clear D gene. TRBV23-1 is recorded as an ORF, its role being uncertain. The CDR3 spans 14 residues. V dropped 0 bases and J dropped 12 bases, with 14 bases sitting between them. The CDR3 region has the DNA TGCGCCAGCAGTCAATCGAAGATCAAGGGTCAACTGTTTTTT. As protein: CASSQSKIKGQLFF.

The genes are TRBV4-2 and TRBJ2-3, with a weak D call TRBD1 (5 bases). Germline-derived CDR1 and CDR2 are LGHNA and YNFKEQ. The CDR3 is 17 residues long. Trimming stripped 1 base from V and 4 bases from J, with 18 bases between. The CDR3 DNA reads TGTGCCAGCAGCCAAGGTTCGGACAACAAAGGCCCAGATACGCAGTATTTT. Translating gives CASSQGSDNKGPDTQYF.

The chain combines TRBV11-2 with TRBJ1-4; 8 nucleotides line up with TRBD1. Germline assignment: CDR1 SGHAT and CDR2 FQNNGV. The length of the CDR3 is 15 residues. V lost 4 bases, J lost 5 bases, and 6 bases stayed unmatched. The CDR3 DNA sequence: TGTGCCAGCAGCTCAAGGACAGGGAGCAATGAAAAACTGTTTTTT. Residues: CASSSRTGSNEKLFF.

The V and J genes are TRBV6-5 and TRBJ1-1, with a tentative D call TRBD1 (6 bases). The CDR3 covers 14 residues. Trimming took 6 bases from V and 4 from J, leaving 15 bases between them. The V gene's germline CDR1 is MNHEY and CDR2 SVGAGI. The CDR3 DNA reads as TGTGCCAGCAGATCACAGGGTAAGGGCACTGAAGCTTTCTTT. It encodes CASRSQGKGTEAFF.

This clone occurred a few times. The V gene is TRBV5-1, the J gene TRBJ1-2; TRBD1 matches 8 bases. The V and J ends lost 0 bases and 5 bases, in that order; junction bases with no gene match: 3. Per the germline V gene, CDR1 is SGHRS and CDR2 is YFSETQ. The CDR3 loop spans 14 amino acids. CDR3 DNA sequence: TGCGCCAGCAGCTTGGGGCAGGGGGCTTATGGCTACACCTTC. Translation gives CASSLGQGAYGYTF.